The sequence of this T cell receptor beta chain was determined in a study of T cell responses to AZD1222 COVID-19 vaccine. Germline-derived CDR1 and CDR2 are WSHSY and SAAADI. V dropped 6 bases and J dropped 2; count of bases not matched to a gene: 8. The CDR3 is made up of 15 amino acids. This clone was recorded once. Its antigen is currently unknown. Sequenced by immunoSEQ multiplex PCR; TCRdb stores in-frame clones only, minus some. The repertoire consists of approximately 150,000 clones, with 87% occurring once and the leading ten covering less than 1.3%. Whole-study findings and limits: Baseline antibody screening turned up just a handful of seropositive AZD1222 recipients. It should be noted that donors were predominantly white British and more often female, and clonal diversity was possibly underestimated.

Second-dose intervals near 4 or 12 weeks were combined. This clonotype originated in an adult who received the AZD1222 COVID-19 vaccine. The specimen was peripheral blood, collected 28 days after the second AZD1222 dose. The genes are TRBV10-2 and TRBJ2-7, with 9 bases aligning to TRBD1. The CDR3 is CASRMGGTGTYEQYF. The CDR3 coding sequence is TGCGCCAGCAGGATGGGTGGGACAGGGACCTACGAGCAGTACTTC.